The rows below give T cell receptor beta chains drawn from one sample of a study of blood T cell repertoires in COVID-19. Libraries were prepared by immunoSEQ multiplex PCR; TCRdb keeps only in-frame clonotypes and omits some of them. The profile shows about 69,000 clones, 85% of them singletons. Source material: peripheral blood. Receptor source: a man older than 75 with acute or convalescent COVID-19. CDR3s include the opening cysteine and the closing phenylalanine or tryptophan. A D gene is named only where the DNA matches it firmly. Part of the rows lack a size; the others show once, few, many or a class for expanded clones.

cdr3_aa: CAWRVQGFGNTIYF; cdr3_nt: TGTGCCTGGAGGGTACAGGGGTTCGGAAACACCATATATTTT; v_call: TRBV30; j_call: TRBJ1-3; clone_size: .; d_call: TRBD1
cdr3_aa: CASSPPGNSGANVLTF; cdr3_nt: TGTGCCAGCTCACCCCCAGGCAACTCTGGGGCCAACGTCCTGACTTTC; v_call: TRBV18; j_call: TRBJ2-6; clone_size: .; d_call: .
cdr3_aa: CASTRTSAQNDEQFF; cdr3_nt: TGTGCCAGCACCAGGACTAGCGCGCAGAACGATGAGCAGTTCTTC; v_call: TRBV6-4; j_call: TRBJ2-1; clone_size: .; d_call: TRBD2
cdr3_aa: CSVGRGASGGTDTQYF; cdr3_nt: TGCAGCGTGGGACGGGGGGCCAGCGGGGGCACAGATACGCAGTATTTT; v_call: TRBV29-1; j_call: TRBJ2-3; clone_size: once; d_call: .
cdr3_aa: CASSLPLEKLFF; cdr3_nt: TGTGCCAGCAGTTTACCCCTTGAAAAACTGTTTTTT; v_call: TRBV28; j_call: TRBJ1-4; clone_size: .; d_call: .
cdr3_aa: CATKTGTGETGELFF; cdr3_nt: TGTGCCACCAAGACCGGGACAGGGGAAACCGGGGAGCTGTTTTTT; v_call: TRBV10-3; j_call: TRBJ2-2; clone_size: .; d_call: TRBD1
cdr3_aa: CASSSRIDTQYF; cdr3_nt: TGTGCCAGCAGCTCCAGGATAGATACGCAGTATTTT; v_call: TRBV7-2; j_call: TRBJ2-3; clone_size: .; d_call: .
cdr3_aa: CASSQGLSNTEAFF; cdr3_nt: TGTGCCAGCAGCCAAGGTCTTTCGAACACTGAAGCTTTCTTT; v_call: TRBV3-1/TRBV3-2; j_call: TRBJ1-1; clone_size: .; d_call: .
cdr3_aa: CASSPSPGGTGETQYF; cdr3_nt: TGTGCCAGCAGCCCCTCCCCGGGTGGCACCGGAGAGACCCAGTACTTC; v_call: TRBV7-2; j_call: TRBJ2-5; clone_size: .; d_call: .
cdr3_aa: CASSLASGRVETQYF; cdr3_nt: TGTGCCAGCAGCTTGGCTAGCGGACGAGTGGAGACCCAGTACTTC; v_call: TRBV5-4; j_call: TRBJ2-5; clone_size: .; d_call: TRBD2
cdr3_aa: CASSPGMANEKLFF; cdr3_nt: TGTGCCAGCTCACCCGGGATGGCTAATGAAAAACTGTTTTTT; v_call: TRBV18; j_call: TRBJ1-4; clone_size: .; d_call: .